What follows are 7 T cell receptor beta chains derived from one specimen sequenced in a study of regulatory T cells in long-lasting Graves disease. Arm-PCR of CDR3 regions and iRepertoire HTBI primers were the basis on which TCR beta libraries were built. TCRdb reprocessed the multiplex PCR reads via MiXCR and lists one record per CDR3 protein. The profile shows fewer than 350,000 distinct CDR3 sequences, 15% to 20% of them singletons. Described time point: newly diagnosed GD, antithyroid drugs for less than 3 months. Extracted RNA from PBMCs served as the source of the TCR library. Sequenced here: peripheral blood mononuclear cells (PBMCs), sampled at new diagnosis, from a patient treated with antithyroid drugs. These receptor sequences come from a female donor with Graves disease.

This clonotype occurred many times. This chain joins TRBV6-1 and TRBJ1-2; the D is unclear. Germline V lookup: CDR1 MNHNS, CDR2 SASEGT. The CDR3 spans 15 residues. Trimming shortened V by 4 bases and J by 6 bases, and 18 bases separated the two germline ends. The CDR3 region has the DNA TGTGCCAGCAGTGGAAGAAGTTCCCGGGAGGATGGCTACACCTTC. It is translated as CASSGRSSREDGYTF.

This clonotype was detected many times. CDR3 nucleotide sequence: TGTGCCAGCTCACCCCTGGGAGGGACGGCAGATACGCAGTATTTT. As protein: CASSPLGGTADTQYF. The chain is built from TRBV18 and TRBJ2-3; 7 nucleotides match TRBD2. Trimming at V came to 3 bases and at J to 4 bases, leaving 7 bases not matched to a gene. From germline, CDR1 is KGHSH and CDR2 LQKENI. This CDR3 is 15 amino acids long.

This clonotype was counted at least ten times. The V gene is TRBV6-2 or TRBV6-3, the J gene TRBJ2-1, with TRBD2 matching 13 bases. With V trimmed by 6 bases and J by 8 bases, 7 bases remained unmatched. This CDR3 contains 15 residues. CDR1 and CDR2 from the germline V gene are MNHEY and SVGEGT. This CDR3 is CASRQLAGGQDEQFF. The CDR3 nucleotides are TGTGCCAGCAGGCAACTAGCGGGAGGGCAGGATGAGCAGTTCTTC.

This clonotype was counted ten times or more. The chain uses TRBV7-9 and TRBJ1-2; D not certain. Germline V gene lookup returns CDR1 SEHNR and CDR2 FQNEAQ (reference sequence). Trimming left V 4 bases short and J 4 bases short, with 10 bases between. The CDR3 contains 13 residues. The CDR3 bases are TGTGCCAGCAGCTCGGGGAGGGTCTATGGCTACACCTTC. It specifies CASSSGRVYGYTF.

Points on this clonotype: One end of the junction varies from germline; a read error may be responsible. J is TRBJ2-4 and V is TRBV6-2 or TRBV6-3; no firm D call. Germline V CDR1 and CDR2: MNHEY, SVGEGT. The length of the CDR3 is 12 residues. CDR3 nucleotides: TGTGTCAGCAGTGAATGGGTAGGGTCATGGTACTTC. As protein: CVSSEWVGSWYF.

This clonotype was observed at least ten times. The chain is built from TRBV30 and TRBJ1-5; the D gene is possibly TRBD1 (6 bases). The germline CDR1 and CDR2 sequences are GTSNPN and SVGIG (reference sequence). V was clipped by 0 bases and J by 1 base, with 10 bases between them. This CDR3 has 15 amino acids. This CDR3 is CAWSVSQGSNQPQHF. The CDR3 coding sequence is TGTGCCTGGAGTGTCTCTCAGGGGAGCAATCAGCCCCAGCATTTT.

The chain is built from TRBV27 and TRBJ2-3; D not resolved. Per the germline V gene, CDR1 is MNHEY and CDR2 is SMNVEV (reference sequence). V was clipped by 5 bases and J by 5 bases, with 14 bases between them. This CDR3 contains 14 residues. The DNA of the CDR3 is TGTGCCAGCAGTCTGACCCCTGGGCGAGATACGCAGTATTTT. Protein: CASSLTPGRDTQYF.